These 21 T cell receptor beta chains came from one sample sequenced in a study of blood T cells in healthy people across ages. Primers used in a second PCR of about 6 to 11 cycles were a sample-barcoded 5' primer and a J-beta primer mix. Each CDR3 protein is one row after TCRdb ran MiXCR on the 5' RACE reads. The sample carries about 720,000 distinct CDR3 sequences, 20% to 25% recorded once. Sample: blood. All receptors come from a man aged 70-80 years in good health.

This clonotype has just a few counts. The chain joins TRBV13 to TRBJ1-2; 7 bases match TRBD1. V lost 5 bases and J lost 11; bases outside the gene matches: 5. The CDR3 contains 11 residues. Germline V gene data show CDR1 as PRHDT and CDR2 as FYEKMQ (reference sequence). CDR3 protein: CASSVGTVYTF. CDR3 sequence (DNA): TGTGCCAGCAGCGTTGGGACAGTTTACACCTTC. Full variable domain (missing parts from reference TRBV13 and TRBJ1-2): AAGVIQSPRHLIKEKRETATLKCYPIPRHDTVYWYQQGPGQDPQFLISFYEKMQSDKGSIPDRFSAQQFSDYHSELNMSSLELGDSALYFCASSVGTVYTFGSGTRLTVV.

J is TRBJ2-3 and V is TRBV7-3; 8 nucleotides agree with TRBD2. J lost 3 bases, V lost 2 bases, and 4 bases had no gene match. Germline CDR1 and CDR2: SGHTA and FQGTGA. The CDR3 loop spans 15 amino acids. The CDR3 spells CASSLSLAGTDTQYF. The DNA for the CDR3 is TGTGCCAGCAGCTTATCATTAGCGGGAACAGATACGCAGTATTTT.

This clonotype was counted a few times. The genes are TRBV12-3 or TRBV12-4 and TRBJ1-1, with 10 bases fitting TRBD1. This CDR3 has 17 amino acids. Losses at the gene ends were 5 bases for V and 0 bases for J; bases not matched to a gene: 9. The DNA for the CDR3 is TGTGCCAGCAGTCCCCGGGACAGGGGATACATGAACACTGAAGCTTTCTTT. This gives the protein CASSPRDRGYMNTEAFF.

In its sample, this clonotype was seen a few times. V is TRBV5-1 and J is TRBJ2-4, with 10 bases identical to TRBD1. CDR3 size: 15 residues. Germline assignment: CDR1 SGHRS and CDR2 YFSETQ. J gave up 5 bases and V 0 bases, and 2 bases lay outside the gene matches. The CDR3 DNA reads TGCGCCAGCAGCTTGGTCGGGACAGGGGAAAACATTCAGTACTTC. As protein: CASSLVGTGENIQYF.

This chain uses TRBV12-3 or TRBV12-4 with TRBJ1-4; perhaps TRBD1 as D (6 bases). V lost 5 bases and J lost 8, with 18 bases in between. The CDR3 consists of 15 residues. CDR3 nucleotides: TGTGCCAGCAGTCACCAGTGGGGGGACATGGAAAAACTGTTTTTT. Protein product: CASSHQWGDMEKLFF.

The rearrangement joins TRBV7-9 to TRBJ1-1, with D tentatively TRBD1 (6 bases). This CDR3 is built from 12 residues. The V and J ends lost 6 bases and 11 bases respectively, with 16 bases between them. The germline CDR1 and CDR2 sequences are SEHNR and FQNEAQ (reference sequence). The CDR3 DNA reads TGTGCCAGCAGGAGACAGGACCACGACGCTTTCTTT. Protein product: CASRRQDHDAFF. Complete variable domain (other parts from reference TRBV7-9 and TRBJ1-1): DTGVSQNPRHKITKRGQNVTFRCDPISEHNRLYWYRQTLGQGPEFLTYFQNEAQLEKSRLLSDRFSAERPKGSFSTLEIQRTEQGDSAMYLCASRRQDHDAFFGQGTRLTVV.

V and J are TRBV20-1 and TRBJ2-5; D might be TRBD1 (5 bases). The CDR3 consists of 16 residues. V lost 4 bases to trimming and J lost 2 bases, with 20 bases between them. Germline loops: CDR1 DFQATT, CDR2 SNEGSKA (reference sequence). The CDR3 sequence is CSAIVGPSNLQETQYF. The CDR3 DNA follows: TGCAGTGCTATTGTGGGGCCCTCCAACCTACAAGAGACCCAGTACTTC.

In DNA, the CDR3 is TGCAGCTATAATCGGGGGGGGGACAGGGGAGAGACCCAGTACTTC. This codes for CSYNRGGDRGETQYF. V usage is TRBV29-1 and J usage is TRBJ2-5; 10 positions match TRBD1. CDR1 SQVTM and CDR2 ANQGSEA come from the germline V gene. This CDR3 comprises 15 residues. V was pared by 8 bases and J by 4 bases, with 13 bases of the junction left unmatched.

This chain joins TRBV6-5 and TRBJ2-7, with D possibly being TRBD1 (6 bases). Trimming stripped 5 bases from V and 2 bases from J, with 13 bases between. The CDR3 length is 14 residues. Germline lookup yields CDR1 MNHEY and CDR2 SVGAGI. CDR3 DNA sequence: TGTGCCAGCAGTCGACCCGACAGGACCTACGAGCAGTACTTC. It is translated as CASSRPDRTYEQYF.

To note about this clonotype: A much larger clone differs by one base, so this may be a read error. The missing conserved phenylalanine or tryptophan at the end of this CDR3 makes a read error likely. Because the CDR3's place on the DNA is in doubt, the DNA is left out and the CDR3 is given as listed by TCRdb. The chain joins TRBV21-1 to TRBJ1-6; the D segment call TRBD1 is taken from the table without a DNA check. TRBV21-1 is assigned pseudogene status. The CDR3 has 14 residues if both end residues are counted. CDR3 in amino acids: CASSKRLPGRFLHL.

The chain uses TRBV4-3 and TRBJ2-2; D is undetermined. The CDR3 has 14 amino acids. Trimming shortened V by 0 bases and J by 6 bases, and 8 bases separated the two germline ends. Germline loops: CDR1 LGHNA, CDR2 YSLEER. Here the CDR3 reads CASSQDTVSGELFF. CDR3 in DNA: TGCGCCAGCAGCCAAGATACTGTATCCGGGGAGCTGTTTTTT.

This clonotype was recorded a few times. The chain is built from TRBV5-5 and TRBJ2-1; 10 positions agree with TRBD2. Germline CDR1 is SGHKS and CDR2 is YYEKEE (reference sequence). The CDR3 is made up of 18 amino acids. V gave up 2 bases and J gave up 7 bases; unmatched junction bases: 15. The CDR3 nucleotides read TGTGCCAGCAGCTTCGGACAGGGAGGTAGCGGGAGGAAGAATGAGCAGTTCTTC. Its translation: CASSFGQGGSGRKNEQFF.

The CDR3 DNA reads TGTGCCAGCAGCCAAGAGGGGGGTGCGAGGGGAAGGGACATTCAGTACTTC. Protein: CASSQEGGARGRDIQYF. The chain joins TRBV4-2 to TRBJ2-4, with TRBD2 as a possible D gene (6 bases). The CDR3 contains 17 residues. Looked up from germline, CDR1 is LGHNA and CDR2 is YNFKEQ. V gave up 0 bases and J gave up 8 bases, with 20 bases separating them.

A few counts support this clonotype. V is TRBV20-1 and J is TRBJ1-2; 7 positions match TRBD1. This CDR3 region has 13 residues. V was clipped by 6 bases and J by 6 bases; unmatched bases: 10. CDR1 is DFQATT, CDR2 SNEGSKA, per germline (reference sequence). The CDR3 reads CSAKGQVWDGYTF. CDR3 nucleotide sequence: TGCAGTGCAAAAGGACAGGTGTGGGATGGCTACACCTTC.

This clonotype was detected a few times. J is TRBJ2-5 and V is TRBV3-1; D is unresolved. Germline CDR1 and CDR2: LGHDT and YNNKEL (reference sequence). V was shortened by 6 bases and J by 0 bases, with 8 bases between the two germline ends. The CDR3 spans 13 residues. The CDR3 reads CASRPTNQETQYF. Here the CDR3 DNA reads TGTGCCAGCAGGCCTACTAACCAAGAGACCCAGTACTTC.

This clonotype was picked up a small number of times. This chain uses TRBV28 with TRBJ2-7; TRBD1 matches at 7 bases. The germline V gene encodes CDR1 MDHEN and CDR2 SYDVKM. The J segment lost 4 bases and the V segment lost 7 bases, leaving 7 bases of the junction unmatched. The CDR3 has 13 residues. This chain's CDR3 is CASMGQWGYEQYF. In DNA form, the CDR3 reads TGTGCCAGCATGGGACAGTGGGGTTACGAGCAGTACTTC.

The chain carries TRBV19 and TRBJ1-5, with no clear D. The CDR3 contains 13 residues. Germline CDR1 reads LNHDA; CDR2 reads SQIVND (reference sequence). Trimming took off 3 bases at V and 4 bases at J, with 7 bases between the two ends. The CDR3 region is CASSMGKNQPQHF. The CDR3 DNA is TGTGCCAGTAGTATGGGCAAAAATCAGCCCCAGCATTTT.

This chain joins TRBV5-1 and TRBJ1-1, with 8 bases aligning to TRBD1. The germline V gene has CDR1 SGHRS and CDR2 YFSETQ. CDR3 length: 14 amino acids. V trimming: 4 bases; J trimming: 11 bases; junction bases outside the gene matches: 13. CDR3: CASSPRQGRDQAFF. The DNA for the CDR3 is TGCGCCAGCAGCCCCAGACAGGGGAGGGATCAGGCTTTCTTT.

The DNA for the CDR3 is TGCGCCAGCAGCTGGGACCAGACTAGCGGGGGGCTGAGCTCCTACAATGAGCAGTTCTTC. It translates to CASSWDQTSGGLSSYNEQFF. The V call is TRBV5-1, the J call TRBJ2-1, with 13 positions matching TRBD2. This CDR3 spans 20 amino acids. Germline CDR1 SGHRS, CDR2 YFSETQ. Trimming removed 3 bases from V and 0 bases from J; junction bases left unmatched: 12.

The chain couples TRBV3-1 to TRBJ2-4, with 8 bases aligning to TRBD2. In germline, CDR1 is LGHDT, CDR2 YNNKEL (reference sequence). The CDR3 extends over 17 amino acids. V trimming: 4 bases; J trimming: 9 bases; junction bases outside the gene matches: 17. In DNA form, the CDR3 reads TGTGCCAGCAGCCCTGGGGTCGGGATAGCGGGGTCAGGCATTCAGTACTTC. It translates to CASSPGVGIAGSGIQYF.

This clonotype was detected only a few times. The genes are TRBV27 and TRBJ2-3; D gene ambiguous. The CDR3 loop spans 13 amino acids. From germline, CDR1 is MNHEY and CDR2 SMNVEV (reference sequence). Trimming stripped 6 bases from V and 0 bases from J, with 7 bases between. The CDR3 DNA reads as TGTGCCAGCAGGCCAGTTAGCACAGATACGCAGTATTTT. Its translation: CASRPVSTDTQYF.